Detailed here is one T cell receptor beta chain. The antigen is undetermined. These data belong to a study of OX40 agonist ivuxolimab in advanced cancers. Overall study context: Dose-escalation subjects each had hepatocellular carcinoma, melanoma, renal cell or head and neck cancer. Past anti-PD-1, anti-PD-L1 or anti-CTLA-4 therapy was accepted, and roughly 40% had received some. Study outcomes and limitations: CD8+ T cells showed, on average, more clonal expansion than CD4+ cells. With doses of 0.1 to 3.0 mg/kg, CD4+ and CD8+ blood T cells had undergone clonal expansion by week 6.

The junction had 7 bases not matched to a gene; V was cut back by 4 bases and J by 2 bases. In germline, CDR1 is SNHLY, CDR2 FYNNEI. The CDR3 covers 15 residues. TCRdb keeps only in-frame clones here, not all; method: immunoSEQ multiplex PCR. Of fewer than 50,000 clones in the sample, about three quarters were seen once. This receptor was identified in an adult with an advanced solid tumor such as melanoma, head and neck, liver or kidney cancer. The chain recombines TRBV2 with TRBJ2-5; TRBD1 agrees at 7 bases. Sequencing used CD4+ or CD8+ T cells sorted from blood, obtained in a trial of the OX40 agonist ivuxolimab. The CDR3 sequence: CASSASGTAQETQYF. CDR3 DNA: TGTGCCAGCAGTGCCTCCGGGACAGCGCAAGAGACCCAGTACTTC.